The 25 T cell receptor beta chains listed next were all sequenced from one sample in a study of T cell responses to AZD1222 COVID-19 vaccine (dated by TCRdb to 2020 to 2022). Taken with the paper, the label for time point translates to: about 28 days (+/-7) after the second vaccine dose. Receptor libraries were prepared by the immunoSEQ multiplex PCR assay. This is the immuneACCESS table as TCRdb keeps it, with only in-frame sequences that have V and J called. A part of the clones is gone; compared with another copy, unresolved V genes explain less than half, and the rest is unexplained. For this sample the table gives approximately 160,000 clones, of which roughly 94% were detected only once. In total, the top ten clones hold roughly 5.6% of the sample. The material was peripheral blood, obtained 28 days after the second AZD1222 dose. The source of these receptors is an adult who received the AZD1222 COVID-19 vaccine.

The rearrangement uses TRBV10-3 and TRBJ2-3, with a weak D call TRBD2 (6 bases). In germline, CDR1 is ENHRY, CDR2 SYGVKD. V was cut by 2 bases and J by 2 bases, with 14 bases left in between. This CDR3 region has 16 residues. The CDR3 sequence is CAISEGDLMNTDTQYF. In DNA, the CDR3 is TGTGCCATCAGTGAGGGGGACTTAATGAACACAGATACGCAGTATTTT.

This chain joins TRBV14 and TRBJ1-2; D unclear. CDR3 length equals 16 residues. Trimming stripped 1 base from V and 6 bases from J, with 18 bases between. Per the germline V gene, CDR1 is SGHDN and CDR2 is FVKESK. The CDR3 protein is CASSQVQNPASHGYTF. As DNA, the CDR3 is TGTGCCAGCAGCCAAGTGCAAAATCCAGCCTCACATGGCTACACCTTC.

The chain combines TRBV27 with TRBJ2-3; no reliable D call. Germline CDR1 reads MNHEY; CDR2 reads SMNVEV (reference sequence). V shed 0 bases and J shed 2 bases, with 12 bases lying between them. This CDR3 spans 16 amino acids. The CDR3 region is CASSLSTIKITDTQYF. CDR3 nucleotide sequence: TGTGCCAGCAGTTTATCGACGATTAAGATCACAGATACGCAGTATTTT.

The chain employs TRBV29-1 and TRBJ2-2; 8 bases map to TRBD2. Looked up from germline, CDR1 is SQVTM and CDR2 is ANQGSEA. With V trimmed by 6 bases and J by 6 bases, 6 bases remained unmatched. The CDR3 runs to 13 residues. CDR3 sequence reads: CSVPSGSAGELFF. In DNA form, the CDR3 reads TGCAGCGTCCCGAGCGGGAGTGCCGGGGAGCTGTTTTTT.

In its sample, this clone was seen once. V is TRBV7-8 and J is TRBJ1-2; TRBD1 matches 9 bases. Germline-derived CDR1 and CDR2 are SGHVS and FQNEAQ. V trimming: 5 bases; J trimming: 2 bases; junction bases outside the gene matches: 6. The CDR3 is 15 residues long. For the CDR3, the DNA is TGTGCCAGCAGCGGGACAGGGAGTCGGAACTATGGCTACACCTTC. Translation gives CASSGTGSRNYGYTF.

This clone was found once. The chain has TRBV27 and TRBJ2-7; the D call may be TRBD1 or TRBD2 (5 bases each). Germline CDR1 reads MNHEY; CDR2 reads SMNVEV (reference sequence). The CDR3 loop spans 14 amino acids. Between the trimmed V and J ends, which lost 5 bases and 2 bases, there was a span of 13 bases. CDR3 DNA: TGTGCCAGCAGTCCATGGGACGGACCCTACGAGCAGTACTTC. This gives the protein CASSPWDGPYEQYF.

The chain employs TRBV7-2 and TRBJ1-5; D not certain. Germline loops: CDR1 SGHTA, CDR2 FQGNSA. The length of the CDR3 is 14 residues. V shed 4 bases and J shed 2 bases, with 9 bases lying between them. CDR3 DNA sequence: TGTGCCAGCAGCTCCTACACAGGCAATCAGCCCCAGCATTTT. It yields the protein CASSSYTGNQPQHF.

The chain employs TRBV4-1 and TRBJ2-1, with 7 bases identical to TRBD2. The trim removed 2 bases at V and 6 bases at J, leaving 13 bases unmatched. Per the germline V gene, CDR1 is MGHRA and CDR2 is YSYEKL. There are 17 residues in the CDR3. The CDR3, as DNA: TGCGCCAGCAGCCAATATTTTTTGAGCGGGATCGGCAATGAGCAGTTCTTC. As protein: CASSQYFLSGIGNEQFF.

The DNA for the CDR3 is TGTGCCAGCAGTGATCCTCCCGGGACTCCAAACAATGAGCAGTTCTTC. This gives the protein CASSDPPGTPNNEQFF. The V and J genes are TRBV6-1 and TRBJ2-1; possible D gene TRBD2, 6 bases. The CDR3 totals 16 residues. Trimming cost V 3 bases and J 5 bases, with 17 bases left between them. From germline, CDR1 is MNHNS and CDR2 SASEGT.

CDR3 nucleotides: TGTGCCAGCAGCTCTGCCACAGTTTACAATGAGCAGTTCTTC. Protein: CASSSATVYNEQFF. The V gene is TRBV13, the J gene TRBJ2-1; D unresolved. The germline CDR1 and CDR2 sequences are PRHDT and FYEKMQ (reference sequence). The CDR3 runs to 14 residues. The V end lost 4 bases, the J end lost 4 bases, and 11 bases lay between the germline ends.

The chain is built from TRBV19 and TRBJ1-5; D not resolved. Trimming left V 3 bases short and J 5 bases short, with 8 bases between. CDR1 is LNHDA and CDR2 is SQIVND in the germline V gene (reference sequence). This CDR3 has 13 amino acids. For the CDR3, the DNA is TGTGCCAGTAGTATCCTCGGCGATCAGCCCCAGCATTTT. Encoded protein: CASSILGDQPQHF.

The table lists this clone with a count of one. This chain uses TRBV15 with TRBJ1-4; 8 nucleotides line up with TRBD1. The CDR3 consists of 14 residues. V trimming: 10 bases; J trimming: 5 bases; junction bases outside the gene matches: 9. CDR1 and CDR2 from the germline V gene are LNHNV and YYDKDF (reference sequence). The CDR3 sequence: CAIQRGQENEKLFF. In nucleotides, the CDR3 is TGTGCCATACAGAGGGGACAGGAGAATGAAAAACTGTTTTTT.

The genes are TRBV5-4 and TRBJ1-6, with D possibly matching TRBD1 (6 bases). Trimming stripped 4 bases from V and 4 bases from J, with 12 bases between. CDR1 is SGHNT and CDR2 is YYREEE in the germline V gene (reference sequence). There are 15 residues in the CDR3. CDR3 amino acids: CASSANTGYNSPLHF. The CDR3 coding sequence is TGTGCCAGCAGCGCGAATACAGGGTATAATTCACCCCTCCACTTT.

This clone came up once. The rearrangement links TRBV4-1 to TRBJ2-1, with TRBD2 identical over 11 bases. V lost 1 base to trimming and J lost 10 bases; unmatched junction nucleotides: 9. Germline V gene sequence: CDR1 MGHRA, CDR2 YSYEKL. The CDR3 length is 16 residues. The CDR3 here is CASSQGTSGYPPEQFF. As DNA, the CDR3 is TGCGCCAGCAGCCAAGGGACTAGCGGGTACCCGCCCGAGCAGTTCTTC.

The CDR3 spells CATEAGSGQPQHF. Here the CDR3 DNA reads TGTGCCACTGAGGCGGGTTCGGGTCAGCCCCAGCATTTT. This chain joins TRBV19 and TRBJ1-5, with D unclear. CDR1 and CDR2 from the germline V gene are LNHDA and SQIVND (reference sequence). The CDR3 is 13 residues long. Trimming took 10 bases from V and 6 from J, leaving 16 bases between them.

The rearrangement joins TRBV5-1 to TRBJ2-2; D is undetermined. The CDR3 has 14 amino acids. Germline V gene data show CDR1 as SGHRS and CDR2 as YFSETQ. V dropped 4 bases and J dropped 6 bases, with 13 bases sitting between them. CDR3 protein: CASSGKTSPGELFF. The CDR3 DNA reads TGCGCCAGCAGCGGCAAAACTTCACCCGGGGAGCTGTTTTTT.

V is TRBV7-6 and J is TRBJ2-7; no definite D call. The V gene lost 5 bases and the J gene lost 3 bases, with 14 bases spanning the gap. This CDR3 comprises 14 residues. Germline V gene data show CDR1 as SGHVS and CDR2 as FNYEAQ. The CDR3 here is CASSPANVGYEQYF. In DNA, the CDR3 is TGTGCCAGCAGCCCCGCAAACGTGGGCTACGAGCAGTACTTC.

CDR3 sequence: CAWSVAGGYQPQHF. CDR3 nucleotides: TGTGCCTGGAGTGTGGCAGGGGGATATCAGCCCCAGCATTTT. The gene calls are TRBV30 and TRBJ1-5; TRBD1 agrees at 7 bases. With 0 bases clipped from V and 5 bases from J, the junction kept 4 bases outside the gene matches. The germline V gene has CDR1 GTSNPN and CDR2 SVGIG (reference sequence). This CDR3 is 14 amino acids long.

This chain joins TRBV7-6 and TRBJ1-2, with D unclear. Trimming cost V 1 base and J 4 bases, with 13 bases left between them. The germline gives CDR1 SGHVS, CDR2 FNYEAQ. The CDR3 sequence is 15 residues long. CDR3 residues: CASSLEPDFTYGYTF. The CDR3 nucleotides read TGTGCCAGCAGCTTAGAGCCGGATTTTACCTATGGCTACACCTTC.

This clone was seen a single time. Here the CDR3 reads CASSQTSGPQFF. The CDR3 DNA reads TGTGCCAGCAGCCAAACTAGCGGTCCCCAGTTCTTC. The chain couples TRBV7-6 to TRBJ2-1, with 8 bases fitting TRBD2. The CDR3 sequence is 12 residues long. V gave up 5 bases and J gave up 13 bases; unmatched junction bases: 7. The germline V gene has CDR1 SGHVS and CDR2 FNYEAQ.

The gene calls are TRBV5-8 and TRBJ1-5; no clear D. V lost 3 bases, J lost 6 bases, and 19 bases lay in between. The length of the CDR3 is 16 residues. Germline-derived CDR1 and CDR2 are SGHTS and YDEGEE. CDR3 nucleotide sequence: TGTGCCAGCAGCTCCCCCCGGCGCCTAGTAGGTCAGCCCCAGCATTTT. This sequence encodes CASSSPRRLVGQPQHF.

CDR3 in amino acids: CASTLSGTGREKLFF. CDR3 DNA sequence: TGTGCCAGCACCCTATCGGGGACAGGGCGTGAAAAACTGTTTTTT. This chain uses TRBV2 with TRBJ1-4; 9 nucleotides match TRBD1. Trimming cost V 7 bases and J 7 bases; bases outside gene matches: 10. CDR1 is SNHLY and CDR2 is FYNNEI in the germline V gene. CDR3 size: 15 residues.

This chain links TRBV4-3 with TRBJ1-2; a weak D match, TRBD1 (5 bases). Trimming pared 0 bases from V and 4 bases from J, leaving 12 bases between. This CDR3 has 15 residues. Germline loops: CDR1 LGHNA, CDR2 YSLEER. The CDR3: CASSQDGHDPYGYTF. The CDR3 DNA sequence: TGCGCCAGCAGCCAAGATGGACATGATCCCTATGGCTACACCTTC.

This rearrangement joins TRBV6-6 to TRBJ2-7; the match to TRBD1 covers 8 bases. The germline CDR1 and CDR2 sequences are MNHNY and SVGAGI (reference sequence). CDR3 size: 16 residues. V shed 5 bases, J shed 3 bases, and the junction held 12 bases outside the gene matches. The CDR3 DNA follows: TGTGCCAGCAGTCGACTCGGACAGGGTAACTTCTACGAGCAGTACTTC. This encodes CASSRLGQGNFYEQYF.

This clone was observed a single time. The chain is built from TRBV28 and TRBJ1-6; D call uncertain. In germline, CDR1 is MDHEN, CDR2 SYDVKM. The CDR3 sequence is 14 residues long. Trimming pared 3 bases from V and 8 bases from J, leaving 11 bases between. The DNA of the CDR3 is TGTGCCAGCAGTTTTGGGTCCAGGTATTCACCCCTCCACTTT. The encoded protein is CASSFGSRYSPLHF.